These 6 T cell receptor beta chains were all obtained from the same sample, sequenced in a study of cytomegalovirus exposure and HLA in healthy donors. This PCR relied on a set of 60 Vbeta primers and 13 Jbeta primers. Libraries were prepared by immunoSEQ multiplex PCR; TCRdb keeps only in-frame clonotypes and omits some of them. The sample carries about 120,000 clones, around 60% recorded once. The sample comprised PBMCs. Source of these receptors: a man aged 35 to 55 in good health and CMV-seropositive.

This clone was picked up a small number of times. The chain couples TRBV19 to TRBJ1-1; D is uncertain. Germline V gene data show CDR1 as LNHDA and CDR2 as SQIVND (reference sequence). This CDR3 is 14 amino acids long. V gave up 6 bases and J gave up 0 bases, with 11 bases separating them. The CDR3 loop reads CASSLPSVNTEAFF. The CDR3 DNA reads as TGTGCCAGTAGCCTCCCCTCGGTGAACACTGAAGCTTTCTTT.

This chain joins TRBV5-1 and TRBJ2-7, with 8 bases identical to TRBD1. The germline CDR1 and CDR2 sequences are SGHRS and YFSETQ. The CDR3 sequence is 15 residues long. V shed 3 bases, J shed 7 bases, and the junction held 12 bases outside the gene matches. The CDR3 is CASSSDRDPDGEQYF. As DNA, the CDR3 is TGCGCCAGCAGCTCGGACAGGGACCCGGATGGGGAGCAGTACTTC.

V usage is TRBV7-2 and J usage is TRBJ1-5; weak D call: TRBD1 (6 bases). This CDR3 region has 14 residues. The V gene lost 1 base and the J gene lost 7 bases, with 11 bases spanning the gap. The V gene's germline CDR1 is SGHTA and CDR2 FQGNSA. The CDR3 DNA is TGTGCCAGCAGCTTAGGGCAGGGGCCCCAGCCCCAGCATTTT. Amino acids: CASSLGQGPQPQHF.

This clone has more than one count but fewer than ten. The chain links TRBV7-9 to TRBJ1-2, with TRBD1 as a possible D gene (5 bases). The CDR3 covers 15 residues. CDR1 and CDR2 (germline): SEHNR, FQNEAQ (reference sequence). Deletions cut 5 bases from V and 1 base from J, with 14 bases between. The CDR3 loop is CASSKGSDVNYGYTF. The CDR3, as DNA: TGTGCCAGCAGCAAGGGGTCTGATGTTAACTATGGCTACACCTTC.

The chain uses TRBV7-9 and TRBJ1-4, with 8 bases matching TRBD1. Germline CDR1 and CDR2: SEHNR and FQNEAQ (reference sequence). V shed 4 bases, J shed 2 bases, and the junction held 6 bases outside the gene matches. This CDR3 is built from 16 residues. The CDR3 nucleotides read TGTGCCAGCAGCTGGTGGACAGGGAGCACTAATGAAAAACTGTTTTTT. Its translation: CASSWWTGSTNEKLFF.

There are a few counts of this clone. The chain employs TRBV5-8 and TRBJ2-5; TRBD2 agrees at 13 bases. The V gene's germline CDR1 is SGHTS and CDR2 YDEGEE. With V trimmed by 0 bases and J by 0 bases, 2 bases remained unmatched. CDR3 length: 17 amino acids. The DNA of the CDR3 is TGTGCCAGCAGCTTGGGGGGGACTAGCGGGGACCAAGAGACCCAGTACTTC. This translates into CASSLGGTSGDQETQYF. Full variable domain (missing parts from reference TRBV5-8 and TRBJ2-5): EAGVTQSPTHLIKTRGQQATLRCSPISGHTSVYWYQQALGLGLQFLLWYDEGEERNRGNFPPRFSGRQFPNYSSELNVNALELEDSALYLCASSLGGTSGDQETQYFGPGTRLLVL.